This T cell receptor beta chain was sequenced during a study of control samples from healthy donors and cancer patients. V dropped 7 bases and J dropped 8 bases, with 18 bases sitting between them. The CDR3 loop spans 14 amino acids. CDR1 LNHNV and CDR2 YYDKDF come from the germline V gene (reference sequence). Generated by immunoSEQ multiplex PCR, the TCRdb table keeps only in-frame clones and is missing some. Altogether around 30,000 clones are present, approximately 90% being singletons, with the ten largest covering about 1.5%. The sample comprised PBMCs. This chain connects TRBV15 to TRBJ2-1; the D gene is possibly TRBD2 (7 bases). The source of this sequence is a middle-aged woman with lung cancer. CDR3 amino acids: CATTFGGGGDEQFF. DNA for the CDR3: TGTGCCACCACCTTTGGGGGAGGGGGGGATGAGCAGTTCTTC.